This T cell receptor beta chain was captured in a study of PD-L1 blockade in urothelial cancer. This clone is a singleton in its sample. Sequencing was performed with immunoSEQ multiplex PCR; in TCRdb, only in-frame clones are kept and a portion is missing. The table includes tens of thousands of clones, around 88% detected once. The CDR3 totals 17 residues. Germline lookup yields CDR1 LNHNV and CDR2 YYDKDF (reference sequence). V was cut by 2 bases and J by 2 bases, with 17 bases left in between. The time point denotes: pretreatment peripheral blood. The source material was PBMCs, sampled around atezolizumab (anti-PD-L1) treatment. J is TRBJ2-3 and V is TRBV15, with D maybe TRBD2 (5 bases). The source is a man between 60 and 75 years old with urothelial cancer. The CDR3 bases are TGTGCCACCAGCAGATCGGCCTCGGGGTCACTCACAGATACGCAGTATTTT. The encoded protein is CATSRSASGSLTDTQYF.